These 10 T cell receptor beta chains originate from one sample sequenced in a study of T cell responses to AZD1222 COVID-19 vaccine. Assay: immunoSEQ multiplex PCR; the TCRdb copy retains only in-frame clones and omits some. The sample includes tens of thousands of clones, over 70% of them seen just once. The source material was peripheral blood, sampled 28 days after the second AZD1222 dose. These receptors originate from an adult who received the AZD1222 COVID-19 vaccine.

This clone was counted only a few times. The J gene is TRBJ1-5, the V gene TRBV18, with D hard to call. The CDR3 has 16 amino acids. From germline, CDR1 is KGHSH and CDR2 LQKENI. Trimming pared 4 bases from V and 6 bases from J, leaving 19 bases between. The CDR3 DNA is TGTGCCAGCTCACAAGGGTCGACACGGTTAAGTCAGCCCCAGCATTTT. This translates into CASSQGSTRLSQPQHF.

This clone was picked up a small number of times. The V gene is TRBV7-2, the J gene TRBJ2-2; 9 nucleotides agree with TRBD2. V lost 1 base to trimming and J lost 3 bases; unmatched junction nucleotides: 3. The CDR3 contains 16 residues. Germline loops: CDR1 SGHTA, CDR2 FQGNSA. The CDR3 loop is CASSLVAGADTGELFF. The DNA for the CDR3 is TGTGCCAGCAGCTTAGTAGCGGGAGCAGACACCGGGGAGCTGTTTTTT.

Worth noting for this clone: Germline is not matched at one junction end, which may reflect a read error. This chain uses TRBV27 with TRBJ2-7; D is perhaps TRBD2 (5 bases). Germline-derived CDR1 and CDR2 are MNHEY and SMNVEV (reference sequence). The CDR3 sequence is 14 residues long. CDR3 nucleotide sequence: TGTGCCAGCAGTTTCAAGACGGGATCCTTCGAGCAGTACTTC. As protein: CASSFKTGSFEQYF.

This clone was seen repeatedly, ten times or more. The chain has TRBV28 and TRBJ2-2; D possibly uses TRBD1 or TRBD2 (5 bases each). Trimming shortened V by 6 bases and J by 8 bases, and 16 bases separated the two germline ends. Germline lookup yields CDR1 MDHEN and CDR2 SYDVKM. The CDR3 has 14 residues. The CDR3, as DNA: TGTGCCAGCAGCGCGGACTTCGAGGGGGGGGAGCTGTTTTTT. This sequence encodes CASSADFEGGELFF.

This clone was observed a few times. The chain is built from TRBV5-4 and TRBJ1-3; 8 bases align to TRBD1. The CDR3 is 18 amino acids. Germline CDR1 is SGHNT and CDR2 is YYREEE (reference sequence). The J segment lost 0 bases and the V segment lost 0 bases, leaving 8 bases of the junction unmatched. In DNA, the CDR3 is TGTGCCAGCAGCTTGGTGGGGACAGGCCGTTACTCTGGAAACACCATATATTTT. This encodes CASSLVGTGRYSGNTIYF.

For this clone: Within the sample, other DNA sequences also encode this same CDR3. The V gene is TRBV11-2, the J gene TRBJ2-3; D call uncertain. V was shortened by 1 base and J by 3 bases, with 8 bases between the two germline ends. CDR1 SGHAT and CDR2 FQNNGV come from the germline V gene. The CDR3 consists of 14 residues. Here the CDR3 DNA reads TGTGCCAGCAGCTTAGGTTTACGGACAGATACGCAGTATTTT. Its translation is CASSLGLRTDTQYF.

This clone was observed a single time. The rearrangement links TRBV30 to TRBJ2-1; TRBD1 aligns across 9 bases. Germline V gene lookup returns CDR1 GTSNPN and CDR2 SVGIG (reference sequence). This CDR3 region has 15 residues. V lost 1 base to trimming and J lost 2 bases; unmatched junction nucleotides: 3. The CDR3 is CAWSAGTGTYNEQFF. CDR3 DNA sequence: TGTGCCTGGAGTGCTGGGACAGGGACCTACAATGAGCAGTTCTTC.

The CDR3 is CASSPPGTGGSSYEQYF. The DNA for the CDR3 is TGTGCCAGCAGCCCACCCGGGACTGGGGGGAGCTCCTACGAGCAGTACTTC. This sequence joins TRBV5-6 and TRBJ2-7; tentative D call: TRBD2 (6 bases). Germline CDR1 reads SGHDT; CDR2 reads YYEEEE. V shed 4 bases and J shed 0 bases, with 20 bases lying between them. CDR3 length: 17 amino acids.

This clone was detected only a few times. The genes are TRBV3-1 (or the pseudogene TRBV3-2) and TRBJ2-7, with 10 bases lining up with TRBD2. The junction had 11 bases not matched to a gene; V was cut back by 1 base and J by 2 bases. Per germline, CDR1 LGHDT and CDR2 YNNKEL (reference sequence). The CDR3 is made up of 18 amino acids. CDR3 region: CASSQVPIAGGLPYEQYF. CDR3 bases: TGTGCCAGCAGCCAAGTCCCTATAGCGGGAGGCCTTCCCTACGAGCAGTACTTC.

The V call is TRBV5-4, the J call TRBJ2-2, with TRBD2 identical over 7 bases. The CDR3 is 17 amino acids. J gave up 4 bases and V 4 bases, and 13 bases lay outside the gene matches. From germline, CDR1 is SGHNT and CDR2 YYREEE (reference sequence). The CDR3 coding sequence is TGTGCCAGCAGCACAATGGGCGGGAGTGGGAGCACCGGGGAGCTGTTTTTT. Encoded protein: CASSTMGGSGSTGELFF.